This T cell receptor beta chain was found in a study of blood T cell repertoires in COVID-19. Study as a whole: The samples span acute and convalescent COVID-19 from the United States, Italy and Spain.

This clone was counted between two and nine times. Here immunoSEQ multiplex PCR was the method, and the copy in TCRdb shows in-frame clones only, minus some. Of tens of thousands of clones listed, roughly 85% are singletons. There are 14 residues in the CDR3. V was cut by 11 bases and J by 0 bases, with 14 bases left in between. Germline CDR1 reads MDHEN; CDR2 reads SYDVKM. The clonotype comes from a woman aged 60-75 years with acute or convalescent COVID-19. Sequencing input: peripheral blood. The genes are TRBV28 and TRBJ2-1, with D maybe TRBD1 (8 bases). CDR3 protein: CAHRGGGSYNEQFF. CDR3 DNA sequence: TGTGCCCACAGGGGGGGAGGCTCCTACAATGAGCAGTTCTTC.